Each of the 18 T cell receptor beta chains below was sequenced from the same sample in a study of T cells expressing NK-cell markers. No DNA is given; TCRdb re-called the 5' RACE reads and lists each CDR3 protein once. The sample includes 400,000 to 550,000 distinct CDR3 sequences. The specimen was blood T cells: a sorted CD56 or NKG2C T cell subset, CD4+ or CD8+ T cells, or bulk PBMC T cells (not recorded which). All receptors come from a woman between 18 and 70 years old in good health.

The chain couples TRBV20-1 to TRBJ2-3; TCRdb proposes TRBD2, but this gene call is untestable without DNA. Germline V lookup: CDR1 DFQATT, CDR2 SNEGSKA (reference sequence). The CDR3 runs to 14 residues. The CDR3 sequence: CSAIETSGRDTQYF.

The chain is built from TRBV6-1 and TRBJ2-5. The V gene's germline CDR1 is MNHNS and CDR2 SASEGT. The CDR3 has 11 amino acids. This CDR3 reads CASSEAGAQYF.

V is TRBV6-1 and J is TRBJ2-7. This CDR3 spans 14 amino acids. Per the germline V gene, CDR1 is MNHNS and CDR2 is SASEGT. The CDR3 is CASRRGTGFYEQYF.

J is TRBJ2-2 and V is TRBV6-5; with no DNA, the TCRdb D assignment of TRBD1 cannot be verified. CDR1 is MNHEY and CDR2 is SVGAGI in the germline V gene. This CDR3 comprises 14 residues. The CDR3 sequence: CASSYWGDTGELFF.

The chain is built from TRBV7-9 and TRBJ2-7. This CDR3 has 15 residues. The germline gives CDR1 SEHNR, CDR2 FQNEAQ (reference sequence). CDR3: CASSLEGRSSYEQYF.

CDR3 residues: CASSTGDPDTQYF. The rearrangement joins TRBV28 to TRBJ2-3; the TCRdb call, TRBD1, lacks DNA for checking. Germline assignment: CDR1 MDHEN and CDR2 SYDVKM. This CDR3 region has 13 residues.

This chain uses TRBV29-1 with TRBJ2-7; the D call of TRBD1 rests on TCRdb alone, since no DNA is present to check it. The CDR3 covers 13 residues. Germline loops: CDR1 SQVTM, CDR2 ANQGSEA. This CDR3 is CSGKDSLGNEQYF.

The V and J genes are TRBV4-1 and TRBJ2-2; TCRdb's assignment of TRBD1 cannot be checked, as there is no DNA. In germline, CDR1 is MGHRA, CDR2 YSYEKL. CDR3 size: 17 residues. The CDR3 spells CASSQVPGRGYTGELFF.

V and J are TRBV5-1 and TRBJ2-7. This CDR3 is built from 13 residues. Germline loops: CDR1 SGHRS, CDR2 YFSETQ. This CDR3 is CASSLADNSGQYF.

V is TRBV12-3 or TRBV12-4 and J is TRBJ2-3. This CDR3 comprises 14 residues. CDR3 sequence: CASSLRRTTDTQYF.

This chain joins TRBV7-2 and TRBJ2-3; the TCRdb D gene call, TRBD1, has no DNA to confirm it. This CDR3 has 15 amino acids. Germline V lookup: CDR1 SGHTA, CDR2 FQGNSA. This CDR3 reads CASSFGAVSTDTQYF.

The chain uses TRBV24-1 and TRBJ2-3. Per germline, CDR1 KGHDR and CDR2 SFDVKD. The CDR3 spans 15 residues. CDR3 amino acids: CATSDLGSSTDTQYF.

The chain carries TRBV5-4 and TRBJ2-2; TCRdb returns TRBD2, unconfirmable since there is no DNA. The CDR3 spans 15 residues. CDR1 is SGHNT, CDR2 YYREEE, per germline (reference sequence). CDR3 region: CASSPAGTYDRELFF.

The chain joins TRBV7-2 to TRBJ2-7; the TRBD2 assignment by TCRdb is unverifiable without DNA. Germline V gives CDR1 SGHTA, CDR2 FQGNSA. The CDR3 is 15 amino acids. CDR3 in amino acids: CASSPAGLLGREQYF.

V is TRBV20-1 and J is TRBJ2-1; TCRdb calls TRBD2, which cannot be checked without DNA. This CDR3 has 16 amino acids. CDR1 and CDR2 from the germline V gene are DFQATT and SNEGSKA (reference sequence). Here the CDR3 reads CSASLDGLEAYNEQFF.

V gene TRBV12-2 combines with J gene TRBJ2-4; TCRdb's D gene call, TRBD1, goes unchecked for lack of DNA. TRBV12-2 is marked as a pseudogene. The CDR3 has 16 residues. The CDR3: CASRIDRGLAKNIQYF.

V gene TRBV19 combines with J gene TRBJ2-5; there is no DNA to check the TCRdb D call of TRBD1. CDR3 size: 18 residues. The V gene's germline CDR1 is LNHDA and CDR2 SQIVND (reference sequence). The CDR3 protein is CASSPVRWGQEYQETQYF.

V is TRBV28 and J is TRBJ1-2; lacking DNA, the TRBD1 call made by TCRdb goes unchecked. Germline assignment: CDR1 MDHEN and CDR2 SYDVKM. This CDR3 is built from 13 residues. This CDR3 is CASTPTGWWGYTF.